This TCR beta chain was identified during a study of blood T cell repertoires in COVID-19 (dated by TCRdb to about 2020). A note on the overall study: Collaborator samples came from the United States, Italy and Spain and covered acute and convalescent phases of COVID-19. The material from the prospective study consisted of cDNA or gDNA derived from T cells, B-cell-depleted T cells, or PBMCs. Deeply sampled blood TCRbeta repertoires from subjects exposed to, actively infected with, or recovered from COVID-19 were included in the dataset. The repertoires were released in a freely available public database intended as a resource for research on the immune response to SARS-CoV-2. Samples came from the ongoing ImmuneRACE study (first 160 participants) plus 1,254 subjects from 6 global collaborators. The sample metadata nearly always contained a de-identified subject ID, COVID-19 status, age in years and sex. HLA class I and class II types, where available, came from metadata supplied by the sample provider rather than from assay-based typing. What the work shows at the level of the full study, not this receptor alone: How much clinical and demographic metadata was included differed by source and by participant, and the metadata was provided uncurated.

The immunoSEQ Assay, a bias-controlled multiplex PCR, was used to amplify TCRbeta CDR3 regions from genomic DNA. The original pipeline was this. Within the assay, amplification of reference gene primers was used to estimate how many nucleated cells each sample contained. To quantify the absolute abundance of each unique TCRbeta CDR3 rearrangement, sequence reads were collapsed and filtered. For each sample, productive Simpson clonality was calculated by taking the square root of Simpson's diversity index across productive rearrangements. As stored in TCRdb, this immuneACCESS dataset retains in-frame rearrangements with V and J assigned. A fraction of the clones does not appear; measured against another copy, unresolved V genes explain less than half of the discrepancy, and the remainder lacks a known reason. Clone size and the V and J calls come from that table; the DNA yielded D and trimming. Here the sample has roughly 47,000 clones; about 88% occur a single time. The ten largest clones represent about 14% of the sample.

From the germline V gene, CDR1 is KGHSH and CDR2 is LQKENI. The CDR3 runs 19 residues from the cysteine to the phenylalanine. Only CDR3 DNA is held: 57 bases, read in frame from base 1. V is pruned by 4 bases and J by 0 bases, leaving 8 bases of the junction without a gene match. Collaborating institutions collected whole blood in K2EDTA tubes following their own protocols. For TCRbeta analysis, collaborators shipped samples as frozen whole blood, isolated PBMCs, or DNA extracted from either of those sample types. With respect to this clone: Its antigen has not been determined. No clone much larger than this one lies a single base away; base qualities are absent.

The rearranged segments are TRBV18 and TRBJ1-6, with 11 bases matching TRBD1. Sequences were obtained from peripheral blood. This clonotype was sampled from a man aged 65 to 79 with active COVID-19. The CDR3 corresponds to CASSRPGQGVNSYNSPLHF. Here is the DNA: TGTGCCAGCTCACGACCGGGACAGGGGGTGAACTCCTATAATTCACCCCTCCACTTT.